This record covers a single T cell receptor (beta chain). The antigen remains undetermined. TCRdb re-called the reads with MiXCR, one entry per CDR3 protein. The sample includes roughly 700,000 distinct CDR3 sequences, around 31% of them seen just once. This sample stems from a study of T cell repertoires in cytomegalovirus infection. Germline V gene data show CDR1 as MRHNA and CDR2 as SNTAGT. The CDR3 is made up of 19 amino acids. The J segment lost 0 bases and the V segment lost 5 bases, leaving 11 bases of the junction unmatched. Study-level findings and limits: Identification of carriers of CMV plus the relevant HLA was performed using cumulative public TCR beta family frequency. Clonotype analysis showed dominance of the ex vivo response by HLA-C-restricted CMV-specific TCR beta clonotypes.

The sequencing used cultured PBMCs, collected from culture after CMV antigen stimulation. The chain recombines TRBV6-4 with TRBJ2-1; TRBD2 matches at 12 bases. The clonotype was recovered from a human donor in good health (CMV status not recorded). Some clones in this sample may be carry-over from other donors' samples. Written as DNA, the CDR3 is TGTGCCAGCAGTCCCCGACTAGCGGGGGAGCTTAGCTCCTACAATGAGCAGTTCTTC. Translation: CASSPRLAGELSSYNEQFF.